Following are 11 T cell receptor beta chains from one sample sequenced in a study of Ad26.COV2.S vaccination and SARS-CoV-2 variants. Treatment: some 20 received Ad26.COV2.S at low or high dose, single or two shots; roughly five received placebo; per-sample allocation not given. On day 63 after the first injection, vaccine and placebo recipients gave samples. The assay was immunoSEQ multiplex PCR, and TCRdb's table has in-frame clones only and misses some. The top ten hold 9.5% to 15% of the sample, which has about 480,000 clones, 87% seen once. The specimen was peripheral blood, collected in a trial of Ad26.COV2.S vaccine versus placebo. These receptors were obtained from a person between 18 and 65 years old who received the Ad26.COV2.S COVID-19 vaccine or a placebo.

The chain is built from TRBV30 and TRBJ2-7; no definite D call. The V end lost 4 bases, the J end lost 1 base, and 8 bases lay between the germline ends. There are 12 residues in the CDR3. Germline V gene lookup returns CDR1 GTSNPN and CDR2 SVGIG (reference sequence). CDR3 DNA: TGTGCCTGGAAGCCTATTTCCTACGAGCAGTACTTC. Protein: CAWKPISYEQYF.

The V gene is TRBV7-9, the J gene TRBJ1-2; D is uncertain. The V and J ends lost 1 base and 2 bases respectively, with 14 bases between them. The CDR3 consists of 16 residues. Per germline, CDR1 SEHNR and CDR2 FQNEAQ (reference sequence). The CDR3 region is CASSLGGRAANYGYTF. CDR3 DNA: TGTGCCAGCAGCTTAGGTGGCCGTGCAGCCAACTATGGCTACACCTTC. The full variable domain, in which reference TRBV7-9 and TRBJ1-2 provide the parts outside the CDR3, is DTGVSQNPRHKITKRGQNVTFRCDPISEHNRLYWYRQTLGQGPEFLTYFQNEAQLEKSRLLSDRFSAERPKGSFSTLEIQRTEQGDSAMYLCASSLGGRAANYGYTFGSGTRLTVV.

This clone was seen a single time. This sequence joins TRBV4-1 and TRBJ1-3, with D uncertain. Germline V gene sequence: CDR1 MGHRA, CDR2 YSYEKL. The CDR3 has 14 amino acids. Trimming took 0 bases from V and 0 from J, leaving 3 bases between them. CDR3 loop: CASSQDYSGNTIYF. The DNA for the CDR3 is TGCGCCAGCAGCCAAGATTACTCTGGAAACACCATATATTTT.

This chain links TRBV28 with TRBJ2-1; 8 bases line up with TRBD2. The CDR3 extends over 15 amino acids. Unmatched junction bases numbered 3, after V lost 5 bases and J lost 0 bases. Per germline, CDR1 MDHEN and CDR2 SYDVKM. CDR3 in amino acids: CASSPSGSSYNEQFF. The CDR3 nucleotides are TGTGCCAGCAGTCCGAGCGGGAGCTCCTACAATGAGCAGTTCTTC.

This clone was seen only a few times. The rearrangement uses TRBV6-6 and TRBJ2-5; D unresolved. V lost 5 bases, J lost 1 base, and 2 bases lay in between. Looked up from germline, CDR1 is MNHNY and CDR2 is SVGAGI (reference sequence). The CDR3 is 11 residues long. Here the CDR3 reads CASSTQETQYF. The CDR3 DNA reads as TGTGCCAGCAGTACCCAAGAGACCCAGTACTTC.

The sample holds one count of this clone. V is TRBV28 and J is TRBJ1-1, with 9 bases matching TRBD1. CDR1 and CDR2 from the germline V gene are MDHEN and SYDVKM. The CDR3 length is 13 residues. Trimming removed 6 bases from V and 10 bases from J; junction bases left unmatched: 9. Here the CDR3 reads CASRFTGGSVAFF. The DNA of the CDR3 is TGTGCCAGCAGATTTACAGGGGGCAGCGTAGCTTTCTTT.

CDR3 nucleotide sequence: TGCGCCAGCAGCTTGGGGACAGGAGGAACCAATGAGCAGTTCTTC. Translating it yields CASSLGTGGTNEQFF. The chain joins TRBV5-1 to TRBJ2-1; 7 bases are shared with TRBD1. V lost 0 bases, J lost 6 bases, and 6 bases stayed unmatched. This CDR3 has 15 amino acids. Looked up from germline, CDR1 is SGHRS and CDR2 is YFSETQ.

The V and J genes are TRBV30 and TRBJ1-2; 11 bases are a match to TRBD1. Germline-derived CDR1 and CDR2 are GTSNPN and SVGIG (reference sequence). With V trimmed by 5 bases and J by 6 bases, 5 bases remained unmatched. This CDR3 contains 13 residues. The CDR3 region has the DNA TGTGCCTGGCAACGGACAGGGGGCGATGGCTACACCTTC. This encodes CAWQRTGGDGYTF.

The CDR3 DNA reads as TGTGCCAGCGGCAGGGGAATTTCTACAGATACGCAGTATTTT. It encodes CASGRGISTDTQYF. This sequence joins TRBV7-3 and TRBJ2-3; D may be TRBD1 (6 bases). Germline V lookup: CDR1 SGHTA, CDR2 FQGTGA. The CDR3 has 14 residues. V lost 8 bases and J 3 bases, leaving 15 bases between the germline ends.

This rearrangement joins TRBV5-1 to TRBJ2-3; D perhaps matches TRBD1 (7 bases). In germline, CDR1 is SGHRS, CDR2 YFSETQ. Deletions cut 5 bases from V and 2 bases from J, with 21 bases between. CDR3 length: 17 amino acids. The CDR3 DNA follows: TGCGCCAGCAGGGTCATTAAGGGGGCGGACTACACAGATACGCAGTATTTT. This codes for CASRVIKGADYTDTQYF. Filled out from reference TRBV5-1 and TRBJ2-3, the complete variable domain reads KAGVTQTPRYLIKTRGQQVTLSCSPISGHRSVSWYQQTPGQGLQFLFEYFSETQRNKGNFPGRFSGRQFSNSRSEMNVSTLELGDSALYLCASRVIKGADYTDTQYFGPGTRLTVL.

This clone appeared a single time. The chain is built from TRBV9 and TRBJ2-1, with TRBD2 matching 10 bases. V shed 4 bases and J 4 bases; nucleotides not matched to a gene: 11. The CDR3 sequence is 17 residues long. Germline CDR1 and CDR2: SGDLS and YYNGEE. The DNA for the CDR3 is TGTGCCAGCAGCCCGACCCCCACTAGCGGGACTTACAATGAGCAGTTCTTC. It yields the protein CASSPTPTSGTYNEQFF.